Following are 16 T cell receptor beta chains from one sample sequenced in a study of prognosis after radiotherapy for stage I lung cancer. Multiplex PCR in two rounds served to amplify TCR beta CDR3 from genomic DNA. First-round PCR amplification was performed with primers specific to each TRBV and TRBJ gene. TCRdb reprocessed the multiplex PCR reads via MiXCR and lists one record per CDR3 protein. Of 15,000 to 20,000 distinct CDR3 sequences in the sample, roughly 30% are singletons; the top ten hold roughly 25%. The sample here was PBMCs, taken before or after stereotactic body radiation therapy (not recorded which). These receptor sequences come from a donor aged 50 or older with non-small cell lung cancer.

This clonotype was recorded many times. This sequence may be a read error, since a much larger clone differs from it by one base. V usage is TRBV20-1 and J usage is TRBJ1-5, with 8 bases lining up with TRBD1. Germline V gene data show CDR1 as DFQATT and CDR2 as SNEGSKA (reference sequence). The CDR3 loop spans 15 amino acids. The chain's CDR3 is CSARPTGASNQSQHF. The CDR3 region has the DNA TGCAGTGCCCGCCCGACAGGGGCCAGCAATCAGTCCCAGCATTTT.

Concerning this clonotype itself: This could be a read error, since a much larger clone is one nucleotide away. This chain joins TRBV18 and TRBJ1-1; D is undetermined. This CDR3 has 16 residues. Looked up from germline, CDR1 is KGHSH and CDR2 is LQKENI. In DNA form, the CDR3 reads TGTGCCAGCTCACCAAGGTCCCGGAGTGGGAACACTGAAGATTTCTTT. Translation gives CASSPRSRSGNTEDFF.

This clonotype appeared a few times. With only one base between it and a far larger clone, this is likely a read error. V and J are TRBV6-8 and TRBJ2-2; maybe TRBD1 (5 bases). V lost 8 bases and J 3 bases, leaving 13 bases between the germline ends. Germline V CDR1 and CDR2: MNHGY, SAAAGT. The CDR3 covers 14 residues. For the CDR3, the DNA is TGTGCCAGCGGCCCCGGACAAGACACCGGGGAGCTGTTTTTT. Translating it yields CASGPGQDTGELFF.

This chain joins TRBV28 and TRBJ2-3; 10 nucleotides line up with TRBD2. Losses at the gene ends were 5 bases for V and 4 bases for J; bases not matched to a gene: 15. This CDR3 region has 18 residues. In germline, CDR1 is MDHEN, CDR2 SYDVKM. The CDR3 reads CASSTPGTSGIESDTQYF. The CDR3 nucleotides are TGTGCCAGCAGTACACCCGGTACTAGCGGGATCGAGTCAGATACGCAGTATTTT.

This clonotype was recorded at least ten times. This chain uses TRBV3-1 with TRBJ2-3; 13 bases map to TRBD2. V trimming: 6 bases; J trimming: 5 bases; junction bases outside the gene matches: 5. Looked up from germline, CDR1 is LGHDT and CDR2 is YNNKEL (reference sequence). The CDR3 is 15 residues long. This CDR3 reads CASSKRTSGRDTQYF. The CDR3 bases are TGTGCCAGCAGTAAGAGGACTAGCGGGAGAGATACGCAGTATTTT.

In its sample, this clonotype was seen many times. This chain links TRBV7-2 with TRBJ2-3; D possibly corresponds to TRBD2 (5 bases). Trimming pared 5 bases from V and 4 bases from J, leaving 16 bases between. CDR3 length equals 15 residues. Per the germline V gene, CDR1 is SGHTA and CDR2 is FQGNSA. This chain's CDR3 is CASSLLGGRADTQYF. The CDR3, as DNA: TGTGCCAGCAGCCTTTTGGGCGGGCGGGCAGATACGCAGTATTTT.

This clonotype occurred many times. The genes are TRBV19 and TRBJ1-5; a possible D gene is TRBD1 (6 bases). Germline V gene sequence: CDR1 LNHDA, CDR2 SQIVND (reference sequence). The CDR3 length is 15 residues. Between the trimmed V and J ends, which lost 5 bases and 6 bases, there was a span of 17 bases. The CDR3 nucleotides are TGTGCCAGTAGTGCTACTTTACAGGGTCTTCAGCCCCAGCATTTT. This translates into CASSATLQGLQPQHF.

There are many counts of this clonotype. The chain recombines TRBV14 with TRBJ1-2; no clear D gene. The CDR3 loop spans 13 amino acids. Trimming stripped 1 base from V and 4 bases from J, with 7 bases between. CDR1 is SGHDN, CDR2 FVKESK, per germline. The CDR3 protein is CASSQVSFYGYTF. The CDR3 bases are TGTGCCAGCAGCCAAGTTTCGTTCTATGGCTACACCTTC.

This clonotype was seen repeatedly, ten times or more. The rearrangement uses TRBV5-1 and TRBJ2-7; the D gene is possibly TRBD1 (6 bases). The CDR3 is 17 amino acids. The V and J ends lost 0 bases and 3 bases respectively, with 19 bases between them. Germline V lookup: CDR1 SGHRS, CDR2 YFSETQ. CDR3 residues: CASSLDYRVPLDYEQYF. Written as DNA, the CDR3 is TGCGCCAGCAGCTTGGACTACAGGGTGCCACTGGACTACGAGCAGTACTTC. The full variable domain, with the rest looked up from reference TRBV5-1 and TRBJ2-7, is KAGVTQTPRYLIKTRGQQVTLSCSPISGHRSVSWYQQTPGQGLQFLFEYFSETQRNKGNFPGRFSGRQFSNSRSEMNVSTLELGDSALYLCASSLDYRVPLDYEQYFGPGTRLTVT.

This clonotype was recorded at least ten times. The CDR3 DNA reads TGCAGTGCGGCTTCGGGAAGTACAGACGAGCAGTACTTC. It codes for CSAASGSTDEQYF. The gene calls are TRBV20-1 and TRBJ2-7; maybe TRBD2 (5 bases). Trimming took off 6 bases at V and 5 bases at J, with 17 bases between the two ends. The germline CDR1 and CDR2 sequences are DFQATT and SNEGSKA (reference sequence). The CDR3 runs 13 residues.

Comment on this clonotype: It differs at one base from a far larger clone, so likely a read error. The V gene is TRBV7-9, the J gene TRBJ1-2, with 10 bases fitting TRBD1. From germline, CDR1 is SEHNR and CDR2 FQNEAQ (reference sequence). The CDR3 extends over 15 amino acids. CDR3: CASRLASGTGDGYTF. The CDR3 nucleotides read TGTGCCAGCAGATTAGCGTCCGGGACAGGGGACGGCTACACCTTC.

Of note for this clonotype: A far larger clone is off by one base, so a read error is likely. The gene calls are TRBV6-4 and TRBJ1-6, with D possibly matching TRBD1 (6 bases). Deletions cut 7 bases from V and 9 bases from J, with 25 bases between. The germline CDR1 and CDR2 sequences are MRHNA and SNTAGT. The CDR3 spans 17 residues. The CDR3 DNA is TGTGCCAGCACCCACGTTCCGGGACATGGTAGTCGTTCACCCCTCCACTTT. As protein: CASTHVPGHGSRSPLHF.

This sequence joins TRBV7-8 and TRBJ2-3, with D possibly being TRBD1 (6 bases). Germline loops: CDR1 SGHVS, CDR2 FQNEAQ. The CDR3 is 19 amino acids. V was trimmed by 0 bases and J by 0 bases, leaving 19 bases between them. DNA of the CDR3: TGTGCCAGCAGCTTAGCCCCCAGTTTTAGGGACACTAGCACAGATACGCAGTATTTT. Its translation is CASSLAPSFRDTSTDTQYF.

This clonotype was detected ten times or more. V usage is TRBV28 and J usage is TRBJ2-3; 7 positions match TRBD1. The germline CDR1 and CDR2 sequences are MDHEN and SYDVKM. J gave up 3 bases and V 5 bases, and 8 bases lay outside the gene matches. The CDR3 is made up of 15 amino acids. This chain's CDR3 is CASSLRDSITDTQYF. In DNA, the CDR3 is TGTGCCAGCAGTCTCCGGGACAGTATAACAGATACGCAGTATTTT.

The table lists this clonotype with a few counts. The chain recombines TRBV30 with TRBJ1-1; maybe TRBD1 (5 bases). V was pared by 7 bases and J by 5 bases, with 17 bases between. Germline CDR1 is GTSNPN and CDR2 is SVGIG (reference sequence). CDR3 length equals 13 residues. In nucleotides, the CDR3 is TGTGCCTCAAAAAGGGGCCTTAAAACTGAAGCTTTCTTT. Protein sequence: CASKRGLKTEAFF.

This clonotype was counted ten times or more. CDR3 sequence (DNA): TGTGCCAGCAGTTACTCGGTTGGGGGCGGGCAAGATACGCAGTATTTT. This gives the protein CASSYSVGGGQDTQYF. The chain uses TRBV6-2 or TRBV6-3 and TRBJ2-3; D might be TRBD1 (6 bases). CDR1 is MNHEY, CDR2 SVGEGT, per germline. V lost 0 bases to trimming and J lost 5 bases, with 15 bases between them. This CDR3 comprises 16 residues.